The next 18 T cell receptor beta chains were all read from a single sample in a study of PD-L1 blockade in urothelial cancer. Some clones are missing from TCRdb's copy, which holds only in-frame ones; the method was immunoSEQ multiplex PCR. The profile shows some 38,000 clones, 70% to 90% of them singletons. Specified time point: pretreatment peripheral blood. This specimen consisted of PBMCs, obtained around atezolizumab (anti-PD-L1) treatment. These receptors all come from a man older than 75 with urothelial cancer.

The rearrangement uses TRBV18 and TRBJ2-2; D perhaps matches TRBD2 (5 bases). CDR1 and CDR2 from the germline V gene are KGHSH and LQKENI. The CDR3 contains 14 residues. V shed 2 bases and J shed 6 bases, with 10 bases lying between them. The CDR3 loop is CASSPTAAAGELFF. The CDR3 coding sequence is TGTGCCAGCTCACCAACAGCGGCCGCCGGGGAGCTGTTTTTT. The whole variable domain, remainder taken from reference TRBV18 and TRBJ2-2, is NAGVMQNPRHLVRRRGQEARLRCSPMKGHSHVYWYRQLPEEGLKFMVYLQKENIIDESGMPKERFSAEFPKEGPSILRIQQVVRGDSAAYFCASSPTAAAGELFFGEGSRLTVL.

The CDR3 sequence is CASSLEPGDGSNQPQHF. The CDR3 DNA sequence: TGCGCCAGCAGCTTGGAGCCAGGGGATGGGTCAAATCAGCCCCAGCATTTT. The chain combines TRBV5-1 with TRBJ1-5; D is possibly TRBD1 (6 bases). The CDR3 runs 17 residues. Germline assignment: CDR1 SGHRS and CDR2 YFSETQ. Deletions cut 0 bases from V and 4 bases from J, with 17 bases between.

This chain connects TRBV10-3 to TRBJ2-1; 8 bases match TRBD2. Trimming at V came to 4 bases and at J to 7 bases, leaving 3 bases not matched to a gene. The CDR3 is 13 residues long. The germline V gene encodes CDR1 ENHRY and CDR2 SYGVKD. The CDR3 is CAISGSSGNEQFF. CDR3 coding DNA: TGTGCCATCAGTGGTTCTAGCGGGAATGAGCAGTTCTTC.

This clone has just one count. The chain links TRBV5-1 to TRBJ2-1, with 9 bases that match TRBD2. This CDR3 contains 15 residues. Unmatched junction bases numbered 8, after V lost 6 bases and J lost 4 bases. Germline values: CDR1 SGHRS, CDR2 YFSETQ. DNA of the CDR3: TGCGCCAGCACCACCGGGACTAGCAAGTACAATGAGCAGTTCTTC. This encodes CASTTGTSKYNEQFF.

This clone came up once. The gene calls are TRBV6-1 and TRBJ2-1, with 10 bases that match TRBD2. CDR1 and CDR2 from the germline V gene are MNHNS and SASEGT. This CDR3 is built from 15 residues. With 8 bases clipped from V and 7 bases from J, the junction kept 11 bases outside the gene matches. CDR3 sequence reads: CASEPAGGPRNEQFF. For the CDR3, the DNA is TGTGCCAGCGAACCAGCGGGAGGGCCAAGGAATGAGCAGTTCTTC.

The rearrangement joins TRBV14 to TRBJ1-3; a possible D gene is TRBD1 (5 bases). Germline V gene lookup returns CDR1 SGHDN and CDR2 FVKESK. Between the trimmed V and J ends, which lost 1 base and 2 bases, there was a span of 15 bases. The CDR3 covers 17 residues. CDR3 nucleotides: TGTGCCAGCAGCCAAGTCCGGGGGAAAGCAACTGGAAACACCATATATTTT. This gives the protein CASSQVRGKATGNTIYF.

The chain employs TRBV19 and TRBJ2-1; D is uncertain. The CDR3 runs to 16 residues. V was pared by 4 bases and J by 0 bases, with 13 bases between. Germline CDR1 LNHDA, CDR2 SQIVND (reference sequence). The CDR3 region has the DNA TGTGCCAGTAGTACCTACGGGTTAAGCTCCTACAATGAGCAGTTCTTC. Its protein is CASSTYGLSSYNEQFF.

This chain joins TRBV5-8 and TRBJ1-5; unclear D gene. CDR3 length: 14 residues. Trimming left V 3 bases short and J 2 bases short, with 9 bases between. From germline, CDR1 is SGHTS and CDR2 YDEGEE. Here the CDR3 reads CASSSEAGNQPQHF. CDR3 DNA: TGTGCCAGCAGCTCTGAAGCGGGCAATCAGCCCCAGCATTTT.

This sequence joins TRBV7-2 and TRBJ2-2; D unclear. The CDR3 spans 14 residues. The germline V gene has CDR1 SGHTA and CDR2 FQGNSA. Between the trimmed V and J ends, which lost 3 bases and 2 bases, there was a span of 7 bases. CDR3 DNA: TGTGCCAGCAGCTTCCCTAGAAACACCGGGGAGCTGTTTTTT. Its translation is CASSFPRNTGELFF.

This sequence joins TRBV11-2 and TRBJ2-1; 11 nucleotides align to TRBD2. The CDR3 is 15 residues long. J lost 3 bases, V lost 4 bases, and 2 bases had no gene match. Germline CDR1 is SGHAT and CDR2 is FQNNGV. DNA for the CDR3: TGTGCCAGCAGCTCGGGACTAGCGGACTACAATGAGCAGTTCTTC. It translates to CASSSGLADYNEQFF.

The V and J genes are TRBV13 and TRBJ2-3; 7 positions agree with TRBD2. V lost 6 bases to trimming and J lost 1 base; unmatched junction nucleotides: 7. Germline CDR1 PRHDT, CDR2 FYEKMQ (reference sequence). The CDR3 has 15 residues. The CDR3 DNA reads as TGTGCCAGCAGTCCTGGGCTAGCGGGCACAGATACGCAGTATTTT. As protein: CASSPGLAGTDTQYF.

The chain combines TRBV30 with TRBJ2-1; D is undetermined. CDR3 length equals 11 residues. Per the germline V gene, CDR1 is GTSNPN and CDR2 is SVGIG (reference sequence). V was trimmed by 4 bases and J by 5 bases, leaving 6 bases between them. CDR3 in amino acids: CAWTQDNEQFF. Here the CDR3 DNA reads TGTGCCTGGACGCAGGACAATGAGCAGTTCTTC.

This clone was seen more than once but under ten times. The chain carries TRBV6-1 and TRBJ2-7; TRBD2 agrees at 9 bases. The V gene's germline CDR1 is MNHNS and CDR2 SASEGT. The CDR3 runs to 17 residues. The V and J ends lost 4 bases and 6 bases, in that order; junction bases with no gene match: 16. CDR3 sequence (DNA): TGTGCCAGCAGTGCAAAAGCGGTAGGCGGGAGGGCGGGCGAGCAGTACTTC. It codes for CASSAKAVGGRAGEQYF.

The chain employs TRBV5-1 and TRBJ2-2; 10 nucleotides agree with TRBD2. Unmatched junction bases numbered 9, after V lost 2 bases and J lost 5 bases. The CDR3 is made up of 17 amino acids. Germline V gene data show CDR1 as SGHRS and CDR2 as YFSETQ. CDR3 in amino acids: CASSLRLAGVRTGELFF. In DNA, the CDR3 is TGCGCCAGCAGCTTACGGCTAGCGGGAGTAAGAACCGGGGAGCTGTTTTTT. The complete variable domain, with remaining parts taken from reference TRBV5-1 and TRBJ2-2, reads KAGVTQTPRYLIKTRGQQVTLSCSPISGHRSVSWYQQTPGQGLQFLFEYFSETQRNKGNFPGRFSGRQFSNSRSEMNVSTLELGDSALYLCASSLRLAGVRTGELFFGEGSRLTVL.

This chain uses TRBV5-1 with TRBJ1-2; D possibly corresponds to TRBD1 (5 bases). This CDR3 spans 13 amino acids. Trimming shortened V by 0 bases and J by 2 bases, and 5 bases separated the two germline ends. CDR1 is SGHRS, CDR2 YFSETQ, per germline. The DNA of the CDR3 is TGCGCCAGCAGCTTGGCAGGGAACTATGGCTACACCTTC. Amino acids: CASSLAGNYGYTF.

The CDR3 DNA sequence: TGTGCCAGCAGCTTGGCTAGACAGCCCTACGAGCAGTACTTC. Its protein product is CASSLARQPYEQYF. This chain uses TRBV5-6 with TRBJ2-7; D possibly corresponds to TRBD1 (5 bases). V was shortened by 0 bases and J by 2 bases, with 9 bases between the two germline ends. The CDR3 consists of 14 residues. Germline values: CDR1 SGHDT, CDR2 YYEEEE.

This clone came up once. V usage is TRBV14 and J usage is TRBJ2-5; 8 nucleotides agree with TRBD2. Germline-derived CDR1 and CDR2 are SGHDN and FVKESK. The CDR3 length is 13 residues. Trimming took 4 bases from V and 5 from J; bases not matched to a gene: 3. This CDR3 is CASSLRLAETQYF. In DNA form, the CDR3 reads TGTGCCAGCAGCCTCCGACTAGCGGAGACCCAGTACTTC.

In this sample, this clone turned up a few times. The gene calls are TRBV19 and TRBJ1-1; 9 bases match TRBD1. The V gene's germline CDR1 is LNHDA and CDR2 SQIVND (reference sequence). The CDR3 contains 14 residues. With 7 bases clipped from V and 1 base from J, the junction kept 4 bases outside the gene matches. The CDR3 sequence: CASKHRGPNTEAFF. The DNA of the CDR3 is TGTGCCAGTAAACACAGGGGGCCGAACACTGAAGCTTTCTTT.